Below are 27 T cell receptor beta chains sequenced from a single sample in a study of T cell responses to AZD1222 COVID-19 vaccine. Profiling relied on immunoSEQ multiplex PCR, and the TCRdb table lists in-frame clones only, not all of them. The sample has more than 100,000 clones, 70% to 90% seen once. The sequences come from peripheral blood, collected on day 0 of AZD1222 vaccination. All receptors derive from an adult in good health.

This clone is a singleton in its sample. This chain links TRBV10-3 with TRBJ1-6; D gene ambiguous. With 6 bases removed from V and 4 bases from J, the gap between germline ends came to 10 bases. Germline CDR1 reads ENHRY; CDR2 reads SYGVKD. This CDR3 is built from 14 residues. This CDR3 reads CAIRTGDYNSPLHF. The CDR3 DNA is TGTGCCATCAGGACCGGGGATTATAATTCACCCCTCCACTTT.

This clone was observed a single time. The chain employs TRBV2 and TRBJ2-3; D is perhaps TRBD2 (7 bases). Between the trimmed V and J ends, which lost 6 bases and 7 bases, there was a span of 26 bases. From germline, CDR1 is SNHLY and CDR2 FYNNEI. The CDR3 covers 17 residues. In DNA, the CDR3 is TGTGCCAGCAGATTTATACAGGCGGGGGCCCACGGGAATACGCAGTATTTT. Protein product: CASRFIQAGAHGNTQYF.

The chain links TRBV5-1 to TRBJ1-3; D uncertain. The CDR3 loop spans 17 amino acids. In germline, CDR1 is SGHRS, CDR2 YFSETQ. Trimming stripped 3 bases from V and 0 bases from J, with 16 bases between. In DNA, the CDR3 is TGCGCCAGCAGCTCCCGCGGTGGGCAAATCTCTGGAAACACCATATATTTT. Translation: CASSSRGGQISGNTIYF.

V gene TRBV4-1 combines with J gene TRBJ1-5; 7 nucleotides align to TRBD1. The CDR3 is 19 residues long. V was pared by 4 bases and J by 2 bases, with 17 bases of the junction left unmatched. The germline V gene encodes CDR1 MGHRA and CDR2 YSYEKL. For the CDR3, the DNA is TGCGCCAGCAGCCCCCTAAGCGACAGGGTCGGGGGGGGCAATCAGCCCCAGCATTTT. The encoded protein is CASSPLSDRVGGGNQPQHF.

This chain uses TRBV2 with TRBJ1-2; TRBD1 might be the D (5 bases). The CDR3 is 14 amino acids. The V gene lost 6 bases and the J gene lost 4 bases, with 15 bases spanning the gap. Germline V CDR1 and CDR2: SNHLY, FYNNEI. CDR3 sequence: CASRDETAIYGYTF. The DNA of the CDR3 is TGTGCCAGCAGAGACGAGACAGCAATCTATGGCTACACCTTC.

This clone appeared a single time. The chain employs TRBV12-3 or TRBV12-4 and TRBJ1-1, with D possibly TRBD1 on 5 matching bases. V lost 2 bases and J lost 3, with 7 bases in between. The CDR3 sequence is 13 residues long. The CDR3 region has the DNA TGTGCCAGCAGTTTATTGGGGCACACTGAAGCTTTCTTT. Translation gives CASSLLGHTEAFF.

This chain connects TRBV5-4 to TRBJ1-1, with D maybe TRBD1 (5 bases). CDR3 length: 16 amino acids. Germline CDR1 SGHNT, CDR2 YYREEE (reference sequence). V lost 4 bases and J lost 3, with 19 bases in between. The CDR3 sequence: CASSTVGRGVDTEAFF. The CDR3 DNA follows: TGTGCCAGCAGCACCGTCGGGCGAGGGGTCGACACTGAAGCTTTCTTT.

V is TRBV5-1 and J is TRBJ2-1, with TRBD2 identical over 9 bases. The J segment lost 4 bases and the V segment lost 6 bases, leaving 14 bases of the junction unmatched. The CDR3 is 17 residues long. Germline CDR1 and CDR2: SGHRS and YFSETQ. CDR3 region: CASNTQLSGGAYNEQFF. The CDR3 region has the DNA TGCGCCAGCAATACCCAACTTAGCGGGGGAGCATACAATGAGCAGTTCTTC.

The V gene is TRBV2, the J gene TRBJ2-1; the D gene is possibly TRBD2 (5 bases). The V gene lost 10 bases and the J gene lost 2 bases, with 15 bases spanning the gap. The CDR3 is made up of 14 amino acids. The germline V gene encodes CDR1 SNHLY and CDR2 FYNNEI. The CDR3 DNA is TGTGCCACCGACTCGGGGAGCACCTACAATGAGCAGTTCTTC. Translating gives CATDSGSTYNEQFF.

The chain employs TRBV6-5 and TRBJ2-1; D perhaps matches TRBD2 (6 bases). CDR1 and CDR2 from the germline V gene are MNHEY and SVGAGI. Trimming removed 3 bases at V and 2 bases at J, with 14 bases between. This CDR3 is 16 amino acids long. CDR3 coding DNA: TGTGCCAGCAGTTATAAGGGACTCACCCCCTACAATGAGCAGTTCTTC. It translates to CASSYKGLTPYNEQFF.

V usage is TRBV28 and J usage is TRBJ1-5; D remains ambiguous. Per germline, CDR1 MDHEN and CDR2 SYDVKM. CDR3 size: 13 residues. Trimming took 6 bases from V and 4 from J, leaving 10 bases between them. CDR3 nucleotide sequence: TGTGCCAGCAGGCCAATTCAGAATCAGCCCCAGCATTTT. Translating gives CASRPIQNQPQHF.

The V gene is TRBV12-5, the J gene TRBJ1-2, with 7 bases identical to TRBD1. The V gene's germline CDR1 is LGHNT and CDR2 FRNRAP. CDR3 size: 15 residues. V shed 6 bases, J shed 4 bases, and the junction held 11 bases outside the gene matches. CDR3 in DNA: TGTGCTAGTGGAAAGAACAGGGGCCCTATCTATGGCTACACCTTC. Translating it yields CASGKNRGPIYGYTF.

This rearrangement joins TRBV27 to TRBJ2-1; possibly TRBD1 for D (5 bases). From germline, CDR1 is MNHEY and CDR2 SMNVEV (reference sequence). This CDR3 spans 17 amino acids. V was trimmed by 1 base and J by 5 bases, leaving 18 bases between them. In DNA, the CDR3 is TGTGCCAGCAGTTTATTGGGGCTTAGGGGTAGGAACAATGAGCAGTTCTTC. It encodes CASSLLGLRGRNNEQFF.

This sequence joins TRBV6-5 and TRBJ1-1; 7 bases are a match to TRBD1. V lost 6 bases, J lost 10 bases, and 8 bases stayed unmatched. The CDR3 loop spans 12 amino acids. Germline V gene sequence: CDR1 MNHEY, CDR2 SVGAGI. The CDR3 here is CASSRQGSGAFF. DNA for the CDR3: TGTGCCAGCAGCCGACAGGGAAGCGGAGCTTTCTTT.

The chain links TRBV5-1 to TRBJ2-1; a possible D gene is TRBD1 (5 bases). From germline, CDR1 is SGHRS and CDR2 YFSETQ. This CDR3 region has 15 residues. V lost 4 bases, J lost 1 base, and 12 bases lay in between. CDR3 sequence reads: CASSVQESSYNEQFF. CDR3 bases: TGCGCCAGCAGCGTACAGGAATCGTCCTACAATGAGCAGTTCTTC.

J is TRBJ1-1 and V is TRBV6-5, with unresolved D. The CDR3 sequence is 15 residues long. The germline V gene encodes CDR1 MNHEY and CDR2 SVGAGI. V was cut by 4 bases and J by 1 base, with 13 bases left in between. The CDR3 bases are TGTGCCAGCAGTTTCCTAGATAGATCGAACACTGAAGCTTTCTTT. This translates into CASSFLDRSNTEAFF.

This sequence joins TRBV2 and TRBJ1-6, with 7 bases matching TRBD1. CDR1 is SNHLY and CDR2 is FYNNEI in the germline V gene. This CDR3 comprises 14 residues. V trimming: 6 bases; J trimming: 9 bases; junction bases outside the gene matches: 8. Here the CDR3 DNA reads TGTGCCAGCAGGGTGGGAGGGGGCATTTCACCCCTCCACTTT. Amino acid sequence: CASRVGGGISPLHF.

This clone was picked up one time. This chain joins TRBV3-1 (or the pseudogene TRBV3-2) and TRBJ1-5; D is unresolved. Germline CDR1 reads LGHDT; CDR2 reads YNNKEL (reference sequence). The CDR3 spans 14 residues. Deletions cut 1 base from V and 1 base from J, with 5 bases between. The CDR3 bases are TGTGCCAGCAGCCAAGGATTAAGCAATCAGCCCCAGCATTTT. This codes for CASSQGLSNQPQHF.

The chain carries TRBV28 and TRBJ2-7; 8 nucleotides align to TRBD1. Germline assignment: CDR1 MDHEN and CDR2 SYDVKM. CDR3 size: 14 residues. After removal of 2 bases from V and 3 bases from J, the junction contained 3 bases not matched to a gene. The CDR3 coding sequence is TGTGCCAGCAGTTTAGACAGGGGAAACTACGAGCAGTACTTC. Protein sequence: CASSLDRGNYEQYF.

This rearrangement joins TRBV2 to TRBJ2-2; 9 bases are shared with TRBD1. Germline trimming cut 6 bases from V and 1 base from J; bases unmatched to any gene: 3. Germline V CDR1 and CDR2: SNHLY, FYNNEI. The CDR3 has 15 residues. CDR3 coding DNA: TGTGCCAGCAGCGTGGGACAGGGGAACACCGGGGAGCTGTTTTTT. This encodes CASSVGQGNTGELFF.

V and J are TRBV27 and TRBJ1-5, with D possibly TRBD1 on 5 matching bases. From germline, CDR1 is MNHEY and CDR2 SMNVEV (reference sequence). V lost 6 bases, J lost 3 bases, and 18 bases lay in between. There are 16 residues in the CDR3. For the CDR3, the DNA is TGTGCCAGCAGATCGGGGTCCGGGGGATCCAATCAGCCCCAGCATTTT. This gives the protein CASRSGSGGSNQPQHF.

The chain combines TRBV10-1 with TRBJ2-1; TRBD2 is a possible D gene (5 bases). V was shortened by 3 bases and J by 10 bases, with 10 bases between the two germline ends. The germline gives CDR1 WNHNN, CDR2 SYGVQD (reference sequence). The length of the CDR3 is 12 residues. The CDR3 is CASSDSRGEQFF. In DNA, the CDR3 is TGCGCCAGCAGTGACTCTCGCGGGGAGCAGTTCTTC.

The V gene is TRBV4-1, the J gene TRBJ2-1; TRBD2 matches 13 bases. The CDR3 loop spans 18 amino acids. Germline CDR1 is MGHRA and CDR2 is YSYEKL. The junction had 4 bases not matched to a gene; V was cut back by 2 bases and J by 0 bases. CDR3 in amino acids: CASSQPRTSGSSYNEQFF. The CDR3 DNA follows: TGCGCCAGCAGCCAACCAAGGACTAGCGGGAGCTCCTACAATGAGCAGTTCTTC.

In DNA form, the CDR3 reads TGTGCCAGCAGCTTAGACCCGGAGGGAAACTATGGCTACACCTTC. Its translation: CASSLDPEGNYGYTF. The rearrangement joins TRBV7-6 to TRBJ1-2; no reliable D call. CDR1 SGHVS and CDR2 FNYEAQ come from the germline V gene. The CDR3 is 15 amino acids. V shed 1 base and J shed 2 bases, with 11 bases lying between them.

This clone was recorded a few times. The J gene is TRBJ1-4, the V gene TRBV5-1, with 7 nucleotides matching TRBD1. Germline loops: CDR1 SGHRS, CDR2 YFSETQ. This CDR3 comprises 15 residues. J gave up 8 bases and V 1 base, and 8 bases lay outside the gene matches. The CDR3 DNA is TGCGCCAGCAGCTTGATAGGGACAGCTGAGGAAAAACTGTTTTTT. This gives the protein CASSLIGTAEEKLFF.

J is TRBJ1-1 and V is TRBV28, with D unresolved. Germline CDR1 MDHEN, CDR2 SYDVKM. The V and J ends lost 6 bases and 4 bases respectively, with 18 bases between them. The CDR3 covers 15 residues. CDR3 sequence (DNA): TGTGCCAGCAGATCATCTCGGAGCCCAGGCACTGAAGCTTTCTTT. Amino acid sequence: CASRSSRSPGTEAFF. Combining the CDR3 with reference TRBV28 and TRBJ1-1 gives the whole variable domain DVKVTQSSRYLVKRTGEKVFLECVQDMDHENMFWYRQDPGLGLRLIYFSYDVKMKEKGDIPEGYSVSREKKERFSLILESASTNQTSMYLCASRSSRSPGTEAFFGQGTRLTVV.

The chain employs TRBV19 and TRBJ2-1, with 9 bases fitting TRBD2. V was clipped by 3 bases and J by 2 bases; unmatched bases: 14. The CDR3 contains 19 residues. Germline assignment: CDR1 LNHDA and CDR2 SQIVND (reference sequence). The CDR3 sequence is CASSMAASGAKNPYNEQFF. DNA for the CDR3: TGTGCCAGTAGTATGGCTGCTAGCGGGGCGAAAAACCCCTACAATGAGCAGTTCTTC.